The sequence of this TCR beta chain was determined in a study of sequential checkpoint blockade in melanoma. Whole-study findings and limits: Clinical benefit was about 30 times likelier when tumor T-cell fraction and clonality increased.

As for this clone: Antigen: not known.

In germline, CDR1 is SGHNT, CDR2 YENEEA. The CDR3 covers 14 residues. With 0 bases removed from V and 0 bases from J, the gap between germline ends came to 3 bases. Measured with immunoSEQ multiplex PCR; TCRdb has only the in-frame clones, and not every one. The sample carries about 21,000 clones, roughly 30% recorded once. Specified treatment: randomized to nivolumab then ipilimumab (arm A) or the reverse (arm B). This material consisted of tumor tissue (inferred from file names), taken from a patient given nivolumab and ipilimumab in sequence. The genes are TRBV11-3 and TRBJ2-1, with D unresolved. This TCR derives from a human donor with melanoma. The CDR3 sequence is CASSLEGSYNEQFF. The CDR3 region has the DNA TGTGCCAGCAGCTTAGAGGGCTCCTACAATGAGCAGTTCTTC.